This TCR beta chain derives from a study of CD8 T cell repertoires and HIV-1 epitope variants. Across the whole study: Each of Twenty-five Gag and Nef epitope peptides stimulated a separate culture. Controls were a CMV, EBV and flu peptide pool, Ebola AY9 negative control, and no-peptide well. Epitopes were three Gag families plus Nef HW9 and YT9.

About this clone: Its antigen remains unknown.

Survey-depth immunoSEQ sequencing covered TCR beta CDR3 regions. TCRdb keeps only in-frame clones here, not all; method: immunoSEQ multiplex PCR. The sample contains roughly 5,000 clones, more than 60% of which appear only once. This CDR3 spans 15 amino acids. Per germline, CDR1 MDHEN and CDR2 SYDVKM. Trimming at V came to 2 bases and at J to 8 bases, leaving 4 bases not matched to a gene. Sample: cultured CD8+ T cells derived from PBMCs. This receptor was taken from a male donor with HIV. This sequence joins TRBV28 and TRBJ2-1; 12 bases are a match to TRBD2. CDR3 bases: TGTGCCAGCAGTTTAACTAGCGGGAGGTATGATGAGCAGTTCTTC. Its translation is CASSLTSGRYDEQFF.